The rows below give T cell receptor beta chains drawn from one sample of a study of PD-L1 blockade in urothelial cancer. The table came from immunoSEQ multiplex PCR; TCRdb's copy has only in-frame clones and leaves some out. The repertoire holds fewer than 50,000 clones, with about 88% as singletons. The specimen was PBMCs, collected around atezolizumab (anti-PD-L1) treatment. The receptors here all came from a man between 65 and 85 years old with urothelial cancer. The CDR3 runs from the conserved cysteine through the conserved F or W. Part of the rows lack a size; the others show once, few, many or a class for expanded clones.

V | size | CDR3
TRBV2 | NA | CASSSNRGGSGNTIYF
TRBV5-1 | NA | CASSLTGDREQYF
TRBV28 | NA | CASRTGQGAVGYTF
TRBV7-8 | NA | CASSVRGSGSYEQYF
TRBV5-4 | NA | CASSLAGGHEQYF
TRBV7-8 | NA | CASSRHGSYEQYF
TRBV11-2 | NA | CASSLGAGGLNEQFF
TRBV28 | NA | CASSYRQVSYNEQFF
TRBV2 | NA | CASAGQRAGNTIYF
TRBV5-1 | once | CASSTGMNTEAFF
TRBV18 | NA | CASRQGGGVSYEQYF
TRBV15 | NA | CATSRVVGSSGNTIYF
TRBV5-1 | NA | CASSSGQVWTEAFF
TRBV5-1 | NA | CASSLDGSQETQYF
TRBV7-3 | once | CASSLTGGGGISYNEQFF
TRBV6-5 | NA | CASSYSKLSAPEQYF
TRBV2 | NA | CASSDRTAAGNTIYF
TRBV5-1 | NA | CASTTPSGRSYEQYF
TRBV5-1 | NA | CASSFGGGRTDTQYF
TRBV5-6 | NA | CASSFIGGQGNNEQFF
TRBV2 | NA | CASRPTGTYEQYF
TRBV2 | NA | CASSVTSGFADTQYF
TRBV28 | NA | CASSSQGYGYTF
TRBV11-2 | NA | CASSLGGRTEAFF
TRBV19 | many | CASSATTGFYGYTF
TRBV5-6 | NA | CASSLRSGTGSYEQYF
TRBV30 | NA | CASDNAKGKFSEQYF
TRBV5-1 | NA | CASSSGPGGPNEQFF
TRBV28 | NA | CASSPLGSMGQYF